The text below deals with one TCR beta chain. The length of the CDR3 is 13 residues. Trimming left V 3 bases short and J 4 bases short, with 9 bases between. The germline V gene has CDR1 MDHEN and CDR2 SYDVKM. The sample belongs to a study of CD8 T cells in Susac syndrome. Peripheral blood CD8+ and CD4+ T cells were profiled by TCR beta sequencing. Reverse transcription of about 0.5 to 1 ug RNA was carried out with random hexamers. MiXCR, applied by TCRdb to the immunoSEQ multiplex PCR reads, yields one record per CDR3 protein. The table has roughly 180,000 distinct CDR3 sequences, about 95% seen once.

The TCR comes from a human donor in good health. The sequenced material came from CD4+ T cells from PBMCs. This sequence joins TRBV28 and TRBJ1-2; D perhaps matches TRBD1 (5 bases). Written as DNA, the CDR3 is TGTGCCAGCAGTTTGGCAGGGCCCTATGGCTACACCTTC. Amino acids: CASSLAGPYGYTF.